This T cell receptor beta chain came from a study of T cell responses to AZD1222 COVID-19 vaccine. Findings and limits, study-wide: The span of vaccine-associated CD4 TCRs extended across spike, with dominance at 160-218 and 743-854. It was only after the peak T cell response that any repertoires were sampled. Seropositive AZD1222 recipients at baseline numbered only five or six. Donors were mostly white British, more females; clonal diversity possibly underestimated.

TCRdb keeps only in-frame clones here, not all; method: immunoSEQ multiplex PCR. This sample has around 78,000 clones, with about 90% found just once. This clone was recorded once. Its specificity is not known. The receptor was derived from an adult who received the AZD1222 COVID-19 vaccine. Sequenced material: peripheral blood, taken 28 days after the second AZD1222 dose.

CDR3 DNA sequence: TGTGCCACCAGTGATCGGTGGGATGGCTACACCTTC. Translated: CATSDRWDGYTF. The rearrangement joins TRBV24-1 to TRBJ1-2; D ambiguous. The V gene's germline CDR1 is KGHDR and CDR2 SFDVKD. The CDR3 covers 12 residues. The ends were cut back, 3 bases at V and 6 bases at J, with 7 bases in the middle.